The clone carrying this T cell receptor beta chain was found once. How the authors handled the data: The assay estimated nucleated cells by amplifying reference gene primers. Using immunoSEQ multiplex PCR, the repertoire was profiled, and TCRdb retains in-frame clones only, with some absent. That table is the source of V, J and clone size, and D and trimming were worked out from the DNA. The profile shows fewer than 250,000 clones, 84% of them singletons. The sample belongs to a study of blood T cell repertoires in COVID-19. Study-level information: T cells, B-cell-depleted T cells, or PBMCs provided the cDNA or gDNA that served as material.

V was shortened by 1 base and J by 3 bases, with 9 bases between the two germline ends. The CDR3 is 13 residues long. Germline V lookup: CDR1 GTSNPN, CDR2 SVGIG (reference sequence). This TCR was sampled from a man between 50 and 59 years old with acute or convalescent COVID-19. Material for sequencing was peripheral blood. The chain uses TRBV30 and TRBJ1-1, with TRBD1 as a possible D gene (5 bases). The CDR3 sequence is CAWSETVDTEAFF. The CDR3 DNA sequence: TGTGCCTGGAGTGAGACAGTGGACACTGAAGCTTTCTTT.